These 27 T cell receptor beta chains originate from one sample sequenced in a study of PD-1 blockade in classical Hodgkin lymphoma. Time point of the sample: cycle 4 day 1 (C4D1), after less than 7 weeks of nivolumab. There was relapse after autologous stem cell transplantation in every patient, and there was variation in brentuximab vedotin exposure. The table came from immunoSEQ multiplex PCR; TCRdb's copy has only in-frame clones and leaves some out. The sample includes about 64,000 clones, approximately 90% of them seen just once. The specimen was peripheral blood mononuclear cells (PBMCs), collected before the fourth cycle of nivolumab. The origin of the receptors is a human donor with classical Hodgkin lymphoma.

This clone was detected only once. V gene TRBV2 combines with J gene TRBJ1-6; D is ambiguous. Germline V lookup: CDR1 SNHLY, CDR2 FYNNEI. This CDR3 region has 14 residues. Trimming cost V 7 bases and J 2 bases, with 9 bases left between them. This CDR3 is CASTPTTYNSPLHF. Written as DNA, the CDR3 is TGTGCCAGCACCCCCACCACCTATAATTCACCCCTCCACTTT.

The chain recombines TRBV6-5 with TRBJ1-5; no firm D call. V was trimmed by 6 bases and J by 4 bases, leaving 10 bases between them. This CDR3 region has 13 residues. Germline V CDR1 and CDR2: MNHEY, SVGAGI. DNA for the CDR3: TGTGCCAGCAGGCCGCACATTAATCAGCCCCAGCATTTT. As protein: CASRPHINQPQHF.

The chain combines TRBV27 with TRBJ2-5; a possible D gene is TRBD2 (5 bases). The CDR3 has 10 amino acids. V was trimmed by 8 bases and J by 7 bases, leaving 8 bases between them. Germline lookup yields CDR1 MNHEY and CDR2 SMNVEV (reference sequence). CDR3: CASHGGTQYF. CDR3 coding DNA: TGTGCCAGCCACGGAGGGACCCAGTACTTC.

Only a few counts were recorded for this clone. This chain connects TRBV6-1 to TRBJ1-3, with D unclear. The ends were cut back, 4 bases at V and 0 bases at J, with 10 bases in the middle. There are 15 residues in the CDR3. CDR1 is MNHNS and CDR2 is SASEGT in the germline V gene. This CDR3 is CASSVDGLSGNTIYF. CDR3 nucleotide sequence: TGTGCCAGCAGTGTTGACGGACTCTCTGGAAACACCATATATTTT.

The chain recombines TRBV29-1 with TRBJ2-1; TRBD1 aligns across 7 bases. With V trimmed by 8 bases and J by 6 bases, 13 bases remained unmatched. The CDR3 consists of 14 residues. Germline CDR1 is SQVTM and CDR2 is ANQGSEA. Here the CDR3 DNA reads TGCAGCACGCTTGACAGGGTTTCGGGCAATGAGCAGTTCTTC. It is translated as CSTLDRVSGNEQFF.

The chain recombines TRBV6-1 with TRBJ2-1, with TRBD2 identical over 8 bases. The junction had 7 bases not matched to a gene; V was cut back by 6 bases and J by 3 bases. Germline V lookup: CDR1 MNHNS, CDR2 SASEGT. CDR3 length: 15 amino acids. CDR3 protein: CASRTLAAVYNEQFF. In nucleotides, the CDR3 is TGTGCCAGCAGGACACTAGCGGCAGTCTACAATGAGCAGTTCTTC.

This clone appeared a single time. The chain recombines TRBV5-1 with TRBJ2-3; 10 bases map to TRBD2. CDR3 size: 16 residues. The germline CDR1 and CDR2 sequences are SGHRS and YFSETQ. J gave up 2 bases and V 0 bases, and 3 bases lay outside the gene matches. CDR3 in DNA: TGCGCCAGCAGCTTGGGGAGCGGGGGGGCCACAGATACGCAGTATTTT. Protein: CASSLGSGGATDTQYF. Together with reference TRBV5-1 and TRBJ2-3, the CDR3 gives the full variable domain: KAGVTQTPRYLIKTRGQQVTLSCSPISGHRSVSWYQQTPGQGLQFLFEYFSETQRNKGNFPGRFSGRQFSNSRSEMNVSTLELGDSALYLCASSLGSGGATDTQYFGPGTRLTVL.

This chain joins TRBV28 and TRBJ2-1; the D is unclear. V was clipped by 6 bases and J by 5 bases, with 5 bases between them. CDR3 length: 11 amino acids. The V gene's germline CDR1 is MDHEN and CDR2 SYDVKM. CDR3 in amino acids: CASRVDNEQFF. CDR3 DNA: TGTGCCAGCAGGGTAGACAATGAGCAGTTCTTC. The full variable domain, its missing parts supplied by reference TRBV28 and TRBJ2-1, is DVKVTQSSRYLVKRTGEKVFLECVQDMDHENMFWYRQDPGLGLRLIYFSYDVKMKEKGDIPEGYSVSREKKERFSLILESASTNQTSMYLCASRVDNEQFFGPGTRLTVL.

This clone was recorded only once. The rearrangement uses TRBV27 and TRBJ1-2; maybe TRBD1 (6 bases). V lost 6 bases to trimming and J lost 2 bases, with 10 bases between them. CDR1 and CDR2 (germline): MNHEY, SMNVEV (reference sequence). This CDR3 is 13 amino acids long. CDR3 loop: CASRDRDNYGYTF. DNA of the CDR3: TGTGCCAGCAGGGACAGAGACAACTATGGCTACACCTTC.

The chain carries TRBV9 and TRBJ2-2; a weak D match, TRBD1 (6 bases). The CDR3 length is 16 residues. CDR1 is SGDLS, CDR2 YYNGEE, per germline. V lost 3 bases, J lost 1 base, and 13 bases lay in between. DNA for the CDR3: TGTGCCAGCAGCGCTCCCTCGACAGGGAACACCGGGGAGCTGTTTTTT. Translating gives CASSAPSTGNTGELFF.

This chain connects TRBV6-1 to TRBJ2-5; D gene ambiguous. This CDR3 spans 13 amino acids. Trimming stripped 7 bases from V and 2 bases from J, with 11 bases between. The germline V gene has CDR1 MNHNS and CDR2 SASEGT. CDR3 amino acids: CASIYPGQETQYF. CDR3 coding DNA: TGTGCCAGCATTTACCCAGGTCAAGAGACCCAGTACTTC.

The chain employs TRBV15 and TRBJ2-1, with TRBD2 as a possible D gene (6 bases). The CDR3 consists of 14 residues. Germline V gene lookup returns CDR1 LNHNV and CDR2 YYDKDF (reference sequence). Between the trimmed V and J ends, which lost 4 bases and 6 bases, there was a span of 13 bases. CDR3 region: CATSIRTTSNEQFF. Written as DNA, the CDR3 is TGTGCCACCAGCATTCGGACTACCTCCAATGAGCAGTTCTTC. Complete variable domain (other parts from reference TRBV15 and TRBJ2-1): DAMVIQNPRYQVTQFGKPVTLSCSQTLNHNVMYWYQQKSSQAPKLLFHYYDKDFNNEADTPDNFQSRRPNTSFCFLDIRSPGLGDTAMYLCATSIRTTSNEQFFGPGTRLTVL.

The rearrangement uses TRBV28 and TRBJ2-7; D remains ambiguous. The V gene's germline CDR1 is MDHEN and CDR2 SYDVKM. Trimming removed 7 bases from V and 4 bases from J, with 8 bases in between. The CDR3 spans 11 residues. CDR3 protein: CASKSQYEQYF. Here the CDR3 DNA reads TGTGCCAGCAAATCTCAATACGAGCAGTACTTC.

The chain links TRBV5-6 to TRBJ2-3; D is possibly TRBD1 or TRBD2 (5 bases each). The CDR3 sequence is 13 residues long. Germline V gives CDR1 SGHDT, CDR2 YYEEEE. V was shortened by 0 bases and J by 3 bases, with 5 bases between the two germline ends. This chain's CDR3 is CASSLGGTDTQYF. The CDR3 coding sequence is TGTGCCAGCAGCTTGGGGGGGACAGATACGCAGTATTTT.

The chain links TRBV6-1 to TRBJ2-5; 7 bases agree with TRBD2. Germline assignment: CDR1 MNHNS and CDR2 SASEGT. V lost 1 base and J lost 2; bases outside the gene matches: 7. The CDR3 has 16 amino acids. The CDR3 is CASSEVASGPQETQYF. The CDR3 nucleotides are TGTGCCAGCAGTGAAGTGGCTAGCGGACCTCAAGAGACCCAGTACTTC.

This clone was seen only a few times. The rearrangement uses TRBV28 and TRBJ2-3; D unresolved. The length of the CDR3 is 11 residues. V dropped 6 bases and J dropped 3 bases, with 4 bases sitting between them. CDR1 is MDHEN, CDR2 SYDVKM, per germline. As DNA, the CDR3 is TGTGCCAGCAGCCCTACAGATACGCAGTATTTT. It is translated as CASSPTDTQYF.

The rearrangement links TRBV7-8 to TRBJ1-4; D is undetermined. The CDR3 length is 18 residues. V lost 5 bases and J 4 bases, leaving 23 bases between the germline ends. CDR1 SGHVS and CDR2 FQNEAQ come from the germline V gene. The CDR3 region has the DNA TGTGCCAGCAGCGGCTCAGATGCCCTTATTGGGTATAATGAAAAACTGTTTTTT. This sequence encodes CASSGSDALIGYNEKLFF.

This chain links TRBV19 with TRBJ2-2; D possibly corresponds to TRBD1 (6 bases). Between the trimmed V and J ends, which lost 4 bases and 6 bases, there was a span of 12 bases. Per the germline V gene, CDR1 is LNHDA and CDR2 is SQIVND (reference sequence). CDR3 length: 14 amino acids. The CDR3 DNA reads TGTGCCAGTAGTACTTCACAGGGTCCCGGGGAGCTGTTTTTT. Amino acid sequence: CASSTSQGPGELFF.

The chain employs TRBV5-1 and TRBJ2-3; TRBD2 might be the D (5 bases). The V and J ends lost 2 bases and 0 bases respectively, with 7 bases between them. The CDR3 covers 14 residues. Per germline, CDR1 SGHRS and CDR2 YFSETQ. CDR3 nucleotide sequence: TGCGCCAGCAGCTTTAGCGATAGCACAGATACGCAGTATTTT. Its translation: CASSFSDSTDTQYF.

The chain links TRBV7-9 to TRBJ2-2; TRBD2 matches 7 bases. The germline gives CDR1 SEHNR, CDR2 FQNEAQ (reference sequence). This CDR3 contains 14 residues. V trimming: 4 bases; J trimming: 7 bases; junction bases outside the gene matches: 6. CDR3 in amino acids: CASSYGEGRGELFF. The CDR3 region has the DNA TGTGCCAGCAGCTACGGGGAGGGCCGCGGGGAGCTGTTTTTT.

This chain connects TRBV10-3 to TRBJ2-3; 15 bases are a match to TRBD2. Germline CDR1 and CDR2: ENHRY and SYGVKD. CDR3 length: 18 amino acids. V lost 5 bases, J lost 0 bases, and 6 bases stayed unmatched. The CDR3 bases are TGTGCCATCAGTTGGACTAGCGGGGGGGCAACTAGCACAGATACGCAGTATTTT. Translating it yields CAISWTSGGATSTDTQYF.

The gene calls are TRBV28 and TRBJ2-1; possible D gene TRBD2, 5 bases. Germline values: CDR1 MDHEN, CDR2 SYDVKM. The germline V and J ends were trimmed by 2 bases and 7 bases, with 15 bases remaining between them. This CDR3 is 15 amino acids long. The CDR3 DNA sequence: TGTGCCAGCAGTTTAGAGAGGGTCCTTTCGAATGAGCAGTTCTTC. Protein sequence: CASSLERVLSNEQFF.

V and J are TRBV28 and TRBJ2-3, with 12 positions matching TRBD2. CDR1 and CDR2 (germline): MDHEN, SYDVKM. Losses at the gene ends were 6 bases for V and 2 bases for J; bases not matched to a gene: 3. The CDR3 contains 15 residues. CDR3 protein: CASSRTSGATDTQYF. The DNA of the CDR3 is TGTGCCAGCAGCCGGACTAGCGGGGCCACAGATACGCAGTATTTT.

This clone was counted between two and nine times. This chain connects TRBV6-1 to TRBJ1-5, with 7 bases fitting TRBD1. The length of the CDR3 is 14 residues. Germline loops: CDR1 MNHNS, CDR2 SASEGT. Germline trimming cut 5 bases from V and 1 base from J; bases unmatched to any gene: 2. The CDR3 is CASSRGQSNQPQHF. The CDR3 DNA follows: TGTGCCAGCAGTCGGGGACAGAGCAATCAGCCCCAGCATTTT.

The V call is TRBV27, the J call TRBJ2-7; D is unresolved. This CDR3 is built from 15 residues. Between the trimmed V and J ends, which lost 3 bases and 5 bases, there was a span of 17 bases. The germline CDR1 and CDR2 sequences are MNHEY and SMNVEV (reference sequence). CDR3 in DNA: TGTGCCAGCAGTTTCTGGGGTTCTTATCACCACGAGCAGTACTTC. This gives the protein CASSFWGSYHHEQYF.

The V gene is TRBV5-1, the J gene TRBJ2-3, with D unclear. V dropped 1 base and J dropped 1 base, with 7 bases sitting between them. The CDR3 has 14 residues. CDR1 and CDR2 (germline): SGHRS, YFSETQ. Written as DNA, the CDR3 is TGCGCCAGCAGCTTGCTTGCCGGCACAGATACGCAGTATTTT. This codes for CASSLLAGTDTQYF.

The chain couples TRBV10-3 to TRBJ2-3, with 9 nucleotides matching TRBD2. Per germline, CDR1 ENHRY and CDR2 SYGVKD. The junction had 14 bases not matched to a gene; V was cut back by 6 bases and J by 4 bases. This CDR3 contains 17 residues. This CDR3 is CAISPIWSGGTSDTQYF. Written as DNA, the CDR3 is TGTGCCATCAGCCCCATTTGGAGCGGGGGGACTTCAGATACGCAGTATTTT.